This paragraph reports one T cell receptor (beta chain). The data were produced by immunoSEQ multiplex PCR, yet TCRdb's version contains in-frame clones alone and is incomplete. The sample shows around 280,000 clones, approximately 86% of them seen only once. Germline lookup yields CDR1 LGHDT and CDR2 YNNKEL (reference sequence). This CDR3 has 17 amino acids. The V segment lost 0 bases and the J segment 5 bases; nucleotides outside the gene matches: 9. The data were taken from a study of blood T cell repertoires in COVID-19. Across the study: There were acute and convalescent COVID-19 samples, and they came from the United States, Italy and Spain. T cells, B-cell-depleted T cells, or PBMCs provided the cDNA or gDNA that served as material.

V gene TRBV3-1 (or the pseudogene TRBV3-2) combines with J gene TRBJ2-3, with 9 bases that match TRBD2. The sequenced sample was peripheral blood. The origin of this receptor is a woman aged 25 to 39 who had recovered from COVID-19. The CDR3 is CASSQDRSGGPGDTQYF. The CDR3 DNA is TGTGCCAGCAGCCAAGATCGGAGCGGGGGGCCAGGAGATACGCAGTATTTT.